Presented here are 11 T cell receptor beta chains from one specimen sequenced in a study of cytomegalovirus exposure and HLA in healthy donors. Both 60 Vbeta primers and 13 Jbeta primers went into the PCR. Sequencing was performed with immunoSEQ multiplex PCR; in TCRdb, only in-frame clones are kept and a portion is missing. The data include around 160,000 clones; the top ten clones carry under 2%. The sample was PBMCs. These receptors all come from a woman aged 45-60 years in good health and CMV-seronegative.

V is TRBV7-9 and J is TRBJ1-1; tentatively, D is TRBD1 (5 bases). The CDR3 has 19 amino acids. The germline V gene has CDR1 SEHNR and CDR2 FQNEAQ (reference sequence). Trimming removed 4 bases at V and 0 bases at J, with 24 bases between. CDR3 bases: TGTGCCAGCAGCTCTGCCCGGGGTTCGGGAGAGGGGATGAACACTGAAGCTTTCTTT. This translates into CASSSARGSGEGMNTEAFF.

The CDR3 here is CASSSQGVSTDTQYF. DNA of the CDR3: TGTGCCAGCAGCTCTCAGGGGGTCTCCACAGATACGCAGTATTTT. The V gene is TRBV9, the J gene TRBJ2-3; 7 nucleotides agree with TRBD1. CDR3 length equals 15 residues. V shed 4 bases and J 2 bases; nucleotides not matched to a gene: 7. CDR1 SGDLS and CDR2 YYNGEE come from the germline V gene.

The chain has TRBV5-1 and TRBJ2-3; 10 bases are shared with TRBD2. Germline CDR1 and CDR2: SGHRS and YFSETQ. The J segment lost 2 bases and the V segment lost 4 bases, leaving 10 bases of the junction unmatched. The CDR3 runs to 17 residues. In nucleotides, the CDR3 is TGCGCCAGCAGCCTCGCTACGACTAGCGGGTACACAGATACGCAGTATTTT. As protein: CASSLATTSGYTDTQYF.

The chain couples TRBV6-5 to TRBJ1-1, with 7 nucleotides matching TRBD1. The CDR3 totals 11 residues. Germline V gene sequence: CDR1 MNHEY, CDR2 SVGAGI. V gave up 4 bases and J gave up 9 bases; unmatched junction bases: 2. The CDR3 loop reads CASSLGQKAFF. CDR3 nucleotides: TGTGCCAGCAGTTTGGGACAGAAAGCTTTCTTT.

V gene TRBV16 combines with J gene TRBJ1-5; D is undetermined. Germline loops: CDR1 KGHSY, CDR2 FQNENV. There are 14 residues in the CDR3. Trimming removed 1 base from V and 4 bases from J, with 8 bases in between. The CDR3 reads CASSQWEGNQPQHF. Here the CDR3 DNA reads TGTGCCAGCAGCCAATGGGAGGGTAATCAGCCCCAGCATTTT.

The chain links TRBV28 to TRBJ1-2, with 9 positions matching TRBD1. The trim removed 3 bases at V and 12 bases at J, leaving 14 bases unmatched. Germline CDR1 is MDHEN and CDR2 is SYDVKM. CDR3 length: 15 residues. The CDR3 bases are TGTGCCAGCAGTTTTTCGGGGAGGACAGGGGAAAAGAACACCTTC. The encoded protein is CASSFSGRTGEKNTF.

The gene calls are TRBV4-3 and TRBJ2-1; 9 nucleotides match TRBD2. Germline values: CDR1 LGHNA, CDR2 YSLEER. This CDR3 spans 16 amino acids. Trimming cost V 3 bases and J 4 bases; bases outside gene matches: 7. The CDR3 region has the DNA TGCGCCAGCAGCCAGGACGGGCTAGCGGGGTACAATGAGCAGTTCTTC. This translates into CASSQDGLAGYNEQFF.

V is TRBV9 and J is TRBJ2-7, with 7 nucleotides matching TRBD1. The CDR3 loop spans 14 amino acids. Germline V gives CDR1 SGDLS, CDR2 YYNGEE. Losses at the gene ends were 6 bases for V and 6 bases for J; bases not matched to a gene: 12. CDR3 region: CASNLGAGGSEQYF. CDR3 in DNA: TGTGCCAGCAACCTCGGGGCAGGGGGTAGCGAGCAGTACTTC.

The rearrangement uses TRBV7-9 and TRBJ1-2; D ambiguous. Germline CDR1 and CDR2: SEHNR and FQNEAQ (reference sequence). Trimming shortened V by 0 bases and J by 5 bases, and 10 bases separated the two germline ends. The CDR3 is made up of 14 amino acids. CDR3 sequence reads: CASSLARMGYGYTF. In DNA, the CDR3 is TGTGCCAGCAGCTTAGCGAGGATGGGTTATGGCTACACCTTC.

V and J are TRBV30 and TRBJ1-1, with D maybe TRBD1 (5 bases). Germline V CDR1 and CDR2: GTSNPN, SVGIG (reference sequence). Trimming took 3 bases from V and 2 from J, leaving 10 bases between them. The length of the CDR3 is 13 residues. The CDR3 loop reads CAWRDGGNTEAFF. In DNA, the CDR3 is TGTGCCTGGAGGGACGGGGGAAACACTGAAGCTTTCTTT.

This chain connects TRBV28 to TRBJ2-3; 10 positions match TRBD2. This CDR3 has 13 amino acids. V lost 8 bases and J lost 5; bases outside the gene matches: 4. From germline, CDR1 is MDHEN and CDR2 SYDVKM. The CDR3 loop reads CASLSGRVDTQYF. The CDR3 DNA follows: TGTGCCAGCCTAAGCGGGAGGGTAGATACGCAGTATTTT.